The entry that follows covers one T cell receptor beta chain sequence. Its cognate antigen is unknown. The sample belongs to a study of cytomegalovirus exposure and HLA in healthy donors. PCR amplification relied on 60 Vbeta primers (plus 13 Jbeta primers). Repertoires were generated with immunoSEQ multiplex PCR, while TCRdb's copy carries only in-frame clones and drops some. The top ten hold around 2.6% of the sample, which has just over 200,000 clones, 70% seen once. The donors gave bone marrow, and they were healthy. The study, taken as a whole, reports: Productive status was seen about 90% or about 30% of the time for most TCR beta V segments in an earlier analysis. The authors listed approximately 160 TCR beta chains as cytomegalovirus-associated.

Germline V CDR1 and CDR2: MNHEY, SMNVEV (reference sequence). The trim removed 6 bases at V and 9 bases at J, leaving 7 bases unmatched. The CDR3 is made up of 14 amino acids. This TCR came from a man in his forties in good health and CMV-seropositive. Input material: PBMCs. The V gene is TRBV27, the J gene TRBJ1-6; 8 positions agree with TRBD1. The CDR3 sequence is CASSARQGSSPLHF. DNA for the CDR3: TGTGCCAGCAGCGCGCGACAGGGGAGTTCACCCCTCCACTTT.